One sample yielded the 28 T cell receptor beta chains listed below, sequenced in a study of blood T cell repertoires in COVID-19. This table comes from immunoSEQ multiplex PCR, and its TCRdb copy is limited to in-frame clones, with some not included. The sample yields 400,000 to 450,000 clones, roughly 88% seen once. The sample taken for sequencing was peripheral blood. Receptor source: a woman aged 45-60 years with COVID-19, enrolled during active disease.

V usage is TRBV14 and J usage is TRBJ1-2; TRBD1 is a possible D gene (6 bases). Germline loops: CDR1 SGHDN, CDR2 FVKESK. The ends were cut back, 0 bases at V and 5 bases at J, with 10 bases in the middle. This CDR3 spans 14 amino acids. The CDR3 region has the DNA TGTGCCAGCAGCCAAGATGAAGGGGGTTATGGCTACACCTTC. Amino acid sequence: CASSQDEGGYGYTF.

The V call is TRBV25-1, the J call TRBJ1-2; TRBD1 aligns across 7 bases. Losses at the gene ends were 6 bases for V and 8 bases for J; bases not matched to a gene: 6. Germline values: CDR1 MGHDK, CDR2 SYGVNS. The CDR3 is made up of 12 amino acids. Written as DNA, the CDR3 is TGTGCCAGCAGGGGTGGGGACAGAGGCTACACCTTC. This sequence encodes CASRGGDRGYTF.

This clone was found once. The V gene is TRBV13, the J gene TRBJ2-3, with 9 bases matching TRBD2. Trimming at V came to 1 base and at J to 0 bases, leaving 2 bases not matched to a gene. The CDR3 covers 16 residues. CDR1 PRHDT and CDR2 FYEKMQ come from the germline V gene (reference sequence). CDR3: CASSLVGLASTDTQYF. The CDR3 DNA reads as TGTGCCAGCAGCTTAGTGGGACTAGCTAGCACAGATACGCAGTATTTT.

The chain's CDR3 is CASSSPRGGRGTDTQYF. For the CDR3, the DNA is TGTGCCAGCAGCTCCCCCCGGGGGGGGCGCGGGACAGATACGCAGTATTTT. This chain joins TRBV7-2 and TRBJ2-3; 8 bases fit TRBD2. Germline V gene sequence: CDR1 SGHTA, CDR2 FQGNSA. With 4 bases clipped from V and 3 bases from J, the junction kept 12 bases outside the gene matches. This CDR3 region has 17 residues. Variable domain in full (rest from reference TRBV7-2 and TRBJ2-3): GAGVSQSPSNKVTEKGKDVELRCDPISGHTALYWYRQSLGQGLEFLIYFQGNSAPDKSGLPSDRFSAERTGGSVSTLTIQRTQQEDSAVYLCASSSPRGGRGTDTQYFGPGTRLTVL.

V and J are TRBV7-8 and TRBJ2-3; possible D gene TRBD1, 6 bases. The germline V and J ends were trimmed by 6 bases and 2 bases, with 15 bases remaining between them. The CDR3 spans 15 residues. Germline assignment: CDR1 SGHVS and CDR2 FQNEAQ. CDR3 nucleotide sequence: TGTGCCAGCAGGTTCAGGGGCCGATTCACAGATACGCAGTATTTT. Encoded protein: CASRFRGRFTDTQYF.

This sequence joins TRBV19 and TRBJ2-7, with D possibly being TRBD2 (5 bases). V shed 4 bases and J shed 2 bases, with 18 bases lying between them. The V gene's germline CDR1 is LNHDA and CDR2 SQIVND (reference sequence). The CDR3 extends over 16 amino acids. For the CDR3, the DNA is TGTGCCAGTAGTACGCGGGCCCGCGGTGGGCCCTACGAGCAGTACTTC. This encodes CASSTRARGGPYEQYF.

The chain employs TRBV6-5 and TRBJ1-5, with D unclear. Trimming took 2 bases from V and 7 from J, leaving 12 bases between them. CDR1 is MNHEY, CDR2 SVGAGI, per germline. The CDR3 length is 14 residues. The CDR3 nucleotides are TGTGCCAGCAGTTACCGGGAGCACGGGCAGCCCCAGCATTTT. The encoded protein is CASSYREHGQPQHF.

The V gene is TRBV30, the J gene TRBJ1-2, with 9 nucleotides matching TRBD1. In germline, CDR1 is GTSNPN, CDR2 SVGIG (reference sequence). CDR3 length: 15 amino acids. V lost 4 bases, J lost 0 bases, and 6 bases stayed unmatched. For the CDR3, the DNA is TGTGCCTGGACCGCTGGACAGGGGTCTAACTATGGCTACACCTTC. Protein: CAWTAGQGSNYGYTF.

The chain has TRBV5-1 and TRBJ2-7, with TRBD2 matching over 9 bases. Per the germline V gene, CDR1 is SGHRS and CDR2 is YFSETQ. This CDR3 has 13 amino acids. Germline trimming cut 4 bases from V and 6 bases from J; bases unmatched to any gene: 5. CDR3 bases: TGCGCCAGCAGCCCGCGGGGGGGGCGCGAGCAGTACTTC. Translating gives CASSPRGGREQYF.

The chain recombines TRBV5-8 with TRBJ1-4, with a possible D match to TRBD1 (6 bases). Germline-derived CDR1 and CDR2 are SGHTS and YDEGEE. This CDR3 is 19 amino acids long. Trimming stripped 4 bases from V and 8 bases from J, with 30 bases between. For the CDR3, the DNA is TGTGCCAGCAGCCTCCACATCCGAAACCAACAGGGTTGGTGGGAAAAACTGTTTTTT. This codes for CASSLHIRNQQGWWEKLFF. The whole variable domain, filled in from reference TRBV5-8 and TRBJ1-4, reads EAGVTQSPTHLIKTRGQQATLRCSPISGHTSVYWYQQALGLGLQFLLWYDEGEERNRGNFPPRFSGRQFPNYSSELNVNALELEDSALYLCASSLHIRNQQGWWEKLFFGSGTQLSVL.

This chain uses TRBV5-1 with TRBJ1-6, with a weak D call TRBD1 (6 bases). There are 14 residues in the CDR3. Germline-derived CDR1 and CDR2 are SGHRS and YFSETQ. Trimming took off 4 bases at V and 4 bases at J, with 9 bases between the two ends. The CDR3 protein is CASSLDSYNSPLHF. DNA of the CDR3: TGCGCCAGCAGCCTGGACAGTTATAATTCACCCCTCCACTTT.

The rearrangement uses TRBV4-1 and TRBJ2-3; D remains ambiguous. V was clipped by 0 bases and J by 2 bases, with 12 bases between them. The CDR3 loop spans 16 amino acids. Looked up from germline, CDR1 is MGHRA and CDR2 is YSYEKL. DNA of the CDR3: TGCGCCAGCAGCCAAGAGTTTACCCGAGTCACAGATACGCAGTATTTT. It translates to CASSQEFTRVTDTQYF.

The chain recombines TRBV6-5 with TRBJ1-4, with 7 bases identical to TRBD1. The trim removed 10 bases at V and 8 bases at J, leaving 10 bases unmatched. From germline, CDR1 is MNHEY and CDR2 SVGAGI. The CDR3 sequence is 13 residues long. CDR3 region: CATQGNLGEKLFF. The CDR3 DNA reads TGTGCCACACAGGGGAATCTGGGCGAAAAACTGTTTTTT.

The gene calls are TRBV11-1 and TRBJ2-2, with D possibly being TRBD2 (5 bases). The germline CDR1 and CDR2 sequences are SGHAT and FQDESV (reference sequence). This CDR3 is 15 amino acids long. V lost 5 bases, J lost 0 bases, and 10 bases lay in between. CDR3 amino acids: CASSPPGTNTGELFF. The CDR3 nucleotides are TGTGCCAGCAGCCCTCCGGGAACGAACACCGGGGAGCTGTTTTTT.

V and J are TRBV11-2 and TRBJ2-7, with TRBD1 identical over 8 bases. The V gene end was trimmed by 3 bases and the J gene end by 3 bases; junction bases not matched to a gene: 4. Germline V CDR1 and CDR2: SGHAT, FQNNGV. This CDR3 comprises 14 residues. In DNA, the CDR3 is TGTGCCAGCAGCTTGGGGACAGGAATCTACGAGCAGTACTTC. Protein: CASSLGTGIYEQYF. Together with reference TRBV11-2 and TRBJ2-7, the CDR3 gives the full variable domain: EAGVAQSPRYKIIEKRQSVAFWCNPISGHATLYWYQQILGQGPKLLIQFQNNGVVDDSQLPKDRFSAERLKGVDSTLKIQPAKLEDSAVYLCASSLGTGIYEQYFGPGTRLTVT.

The chain employs TRBV5-8 and TRBJ2-7; 7 nucleotides match TRBD1. The CDR3 has 14 residues. J lost 2 bases, V lost 4 bases, and 6 bases had no gene match. The V gene's germline CDR1 is SGHTS and CDR2 YDEGEE. The CDR3 sequence is CASSKPGQTYEQYF. CDR3 nucleotides: TGTGCCAGCAGCAAACCGGGACAGACCTACGAGCAGTACTTC.

The chain combines TRBV29-1 with TRBJ1-2, with 8 bases identical to TRBD1. In germline, CDR1 is SQVTM, CDR2 ANQGSEA. After removal of 2 bases from V and 4 bases from J, the junction contained 3 bases not matched to a gene. This CDR3 comprises 13 residues. The CDR3 nucleotides are TGCAGCGTTGAACCTACAGGGGGCTATGGCTACACCTTC. Translated: CSVEPTGGYGYTF.

The rearrangement links TRBV11-2 to TRBJ1-1, with D possibly TRBD1 on 5 matching bases. The CDR3 is 15 amino acids. The germline V gene has CDR1 SGHAT and CDR2 FQNNGV. Trimming left V 1 base short and J 5 bases short, with 14 bases between. The CDR3 nucleotides are TGTGCCAGCAGCTTAGTGGGCCAGGGTGGTACTGAAGCTTTCTTT. Its translation: CASSLVGQGGTEAFF.

Here the CDR3 reads CASRVGTANTEAFF. CDR3 coding DNA: TGTGCCAGCAGAGTAGGGACTGCGAACACTGAAGCTTTCTTT. V and J are TRBV6-5 and TRBJ1-1, with D perhaps TRBD1 (5 bases). This CDR3 is 14 amino acids long. Germline V gene lookup returns CDR1 MNHEY and CDR2 SVGAGI. The V end lost 6 bases, the J end lost 1 base, and 12 bases lay between the germline ends.

The chain joins TRBV9 to TRBJ1-1, with D maybe TRBD1 (6 bases). This CDR3 spans 15 amino acids. V lost 3 bases to trimming and J lost 4 bases, with 16 bases between them. CDR1 is SGDLS and CDR2 is YYNGEE in the germline V gene. The DNA of the CDR3 is TGTGCCAGCAGCGCCCGGACAGCCACACCCACTGAAGCTTTCTTT. This codes for CASSARTATPTEAFF.

V is TRBV2 and J is TRBJ1-2; the D gene is possibly TRBD1 (5 bases). CDR1 SNHLY and CDR2 FYNNEI come from the germline V gene. The V and J ends lost 8 bases and 7 bases respectively, with 17 bases between them. The CDR3 is 13 amino acids. CDR3 sequence: CASLKRGGSGYTF. DNA of the CDR3: TGTGCCAGCTTAAAACGGGGGGGATCTGGCTACACCTTC.

This clone was seen only once. This chain links TRBV19 with TRBJ1-5; D perhaps matches TRBD1 (5 bases). CDR1 and CDR2 from the germline V gene are LNHDA and SQIVND (reference sequence). The CDR3 totals 17 residues. Deletions cut 4 bases from V and 9 bases from J, with 25 bases between. The CDR3 protein is CASSRSSGPSWFGPQHF. CDR3 nucleotides: TGTGCCAGTAGTAGATCCTCAGGGCCCTCATGGTTCGGGCCCCAGCATTTT.

The rearrangement uses TRBV25-1 and TRBJ2-7; the match to TRBD1 covers 9 bases. Trimming took 3 bases from V and 2 from J; bases not matched to a gene: 8. This CDR3 comprises 16 residues. Germline CDR1 is MGHDK and CDR2 is SYGVNS. The CDR3 loop reads CASSDPGQGKTYEQYF. The CDR3, as DNA: TGTGCCAGCAGTGACCCCGGACAGGGGAAGACCTACGAGCAGTACTTC.

The chain couples TRBV27 to TRBJ2-1; possible D gene TRBD2, 6 bases. The CDR3 consists of 16 residues. Germline CDR1 and CDR2: MNHEY and SMNVEV (reference sequence). Trimming shortened V by 5 bases and J by 4 bases, and 18 bases separated the two germline ends. The CDR3 loop is CASSTSRRGTYNEQFF. For the CDR3, the DNA is TGTGCCAGCAGTACCTCTCGGCGGGGTACTTACAATGAGCAGTTCTTC.

The chain combines TRBV6-2 or TRBV6-3 with TRBJ2-5, with 7 bases that match TRBD2. V was clipped by 0 bases and J by 9 bases; unmatched bases: 4. CDR1 MNHEY and CDR2 SVGEGT come from the germline V gene. There are 13 residues in the CDR3. The CDR3 DNA is TGTGCCAGCAGTTACTCGGGGGGGTGGGCCCAGTACTTC. It specifies CASSYSGGWAQYF.

This rearrangement joins TRBV30 to TRBJ2-3, with TRBD1 matching 8 bases. V lost 8 bases and J lost 0; bases outside the gene matches: 4. Germline V gene sequence: CDR1 GTSNPN, CDR2 SVGIG (reference sequence). The CDR3 is made up of 13 amino acids. CDR3 in DNA: TGTGCCGTTCGGACAGGGAGCACAGATACGCAGTATTTT. Encoded protein: CAVRTGSTDTQYF.

The chain carries TRBV3-1 (or the pseudogene TRBV3-2) and TRBJ2-2; possibly TRBD1 for D (6 bases). V dropped 0 bases and J dropped 7 bases, with 6 bases sitting between them. The germline V gene encodes CDR1 LGHDT and CDR2 YNNKEL (reference sequence). The CDR3 extends over 13 amino acids. The chain's CDR3 is CASSQEGHGELFF. As DNA, the CDR3 is TGTGCCAGCAGCCAAGAGGGACACGGGGAGCTGTTTTTT.

The count of this clone is one. This rearrangement joins TRBV18 to TRBJ1-4, with a tentative D call TRBD1 (5 bases). This CDR3 has 13 residues. Trimming took off 8 bases at V and 5 bases at J, with 12 bases between the two ends. CDR1 is KGHSH, CDR2 LQKENI, per germline. CDR3 bases: TGTGCCAGCCGGGGGGGACTGAATGAAAAACTGTTTTTT. It translates to CASRGGLNEKLFF. The complete variable domain, with remaining parts taken from reference TRBV18 and TRBJ1-4, reads NAGVMQNPRHLVRRRGQEARLRCSPMKGHSHVYWYRQLPEEGLKFMVYLQKENIIDESGMPKERFSAEFPKEGPSILRIQQVVRGDSAAYFCASRGGLNEKLFFGSGTQLSVL.